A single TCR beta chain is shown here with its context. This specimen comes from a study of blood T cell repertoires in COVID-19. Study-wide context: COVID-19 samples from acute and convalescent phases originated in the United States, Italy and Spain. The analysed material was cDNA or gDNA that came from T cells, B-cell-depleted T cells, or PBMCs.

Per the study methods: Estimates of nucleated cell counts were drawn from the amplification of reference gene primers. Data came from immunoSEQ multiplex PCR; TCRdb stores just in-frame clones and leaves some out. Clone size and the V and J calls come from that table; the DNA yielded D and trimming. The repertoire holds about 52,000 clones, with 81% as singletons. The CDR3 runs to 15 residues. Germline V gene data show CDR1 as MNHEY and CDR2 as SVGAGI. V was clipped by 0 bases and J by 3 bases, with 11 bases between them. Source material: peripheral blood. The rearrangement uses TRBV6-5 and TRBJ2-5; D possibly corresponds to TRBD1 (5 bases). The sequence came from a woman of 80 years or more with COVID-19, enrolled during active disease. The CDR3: CASSYSGHPKETQYF. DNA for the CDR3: TGTGCCAGCAGTTACTCAGGACACCCGAAAGAGACCCAGTACTTC.